This T cell receptor beta chain was sequenced for a study of radiotherapy plus CTLA-4 blockade in lung cancer. Per germline, CDR1 MNHNS and CDR2 SASEGT. CDR3 length equals 15 residues. The junction had 13 bases not matched to a gene; V was cut back by 7 bases and J by 5 bases. Assay: immunoSEQ multiplex PCR; the TCRdb copy retains only in-frame clones and omits some. The top ten clones hold 2.5% to 3.5% of a sample with approximately 47,000 clones, more than 75% of them seen once. A remark on this clone: Its target is unknown.

Study observations and caveats: With interferon-beta, early dynamics of blood T cell clones were reported to best predict response.

The material was peripheral blood, obtained from a patient treated with radiotherapy plus ipilimumab. The sequence derives from a human donor with non-small cell lung cancer who had stable disease on radiotherapy plus ipilimumab. The rearrangement uses TRBV6-1 and TRBJ2-7, with 8 bases fitting TRBD1. CDR3 DNA sequence: TGTGCCAGCACCCTACTGGGGACAGGTTTTGACGAGCAGTACTTC. It yields the protein CASTLLGTGFDEQYF.